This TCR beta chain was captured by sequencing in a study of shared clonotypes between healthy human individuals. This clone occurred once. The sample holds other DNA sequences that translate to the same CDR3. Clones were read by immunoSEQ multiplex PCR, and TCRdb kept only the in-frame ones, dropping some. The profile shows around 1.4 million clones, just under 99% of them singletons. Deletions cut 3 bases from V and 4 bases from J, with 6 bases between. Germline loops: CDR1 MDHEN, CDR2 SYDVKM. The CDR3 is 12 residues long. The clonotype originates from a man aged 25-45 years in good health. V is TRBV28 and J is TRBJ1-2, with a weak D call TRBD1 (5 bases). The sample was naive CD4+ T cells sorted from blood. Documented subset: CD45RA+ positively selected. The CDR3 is CASSFQGYGYTF. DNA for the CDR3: TGTGCCAGCAGTTTCCAGGGCTATGGCTACACCTTC.